Sequencing of this T cell receptor beta chain was carried out in a study of cytomegalovirus exposure and HLA in healthy donors. Study findings and constraints: In vitro data verified a few CMV-associated chains as specific for CMV antigens. Rare TCR sequences predominated, though certain public TCRs were found in many donors.

Clones were sequenced by immunoSEQ multiplex PCR, and TCRdb holds only the in-frame ones, with some missing. The sample holds approximately 200,000 clones, 90% to 95% seen once. As concerns this clone: The antigen remains unidentified.

Germline V gene data show CDR1 as SGDLS and CDR2 as YYNGEE. The CDR3 extends over 18 amino acids. V lost 3 bases, J lost 6 bases, and 14 bases stayed unmatched. The material sequenced was PBMCs. This receptor was identified in a woman aged 18-29 years in good health and CMV-seronegative. The chain employs TRBV9 and TRBJ2-3; TRBD2 matches 12 bases. CDR3 protein: CASSGSTMTSGSWDTQYF. The DNA for the CDR3 is TGTGCCAGCAGCGGTAGTACTATGACTAGCGGGAGTTGGGATACGCAGTATTTT.